This T cell receptor (beta chain) is drawn from a study of shared clonotypes between healthy human individuals. Study details: Each donor's CD8 memory used one plate, CD8 naive two, each CD4 subset three.

CD45RO-negative, CCR7-selected cells formed the naive CD8 fraction, which excluded terminally differentiated effector memory CD45RA+ cells. With regard to this clone: Its antigen is currently unknown.

V was pared by 8 bases and J by 0 bases, with 5 bases of the junction left unmatched. CDR1 and CDR2 from the germline V gene are MDHEN and SYDVKM. CDR3 length: 14 residues. Study results and caveats: Lower generation probabilities were found for non-shared clonotypes than for those shared by all four donors.

Only in-frame clones appear in the TCRdb table, and some are missing; sequencing was by immunoSEQ multiplex PCR. This sample carries 800,000 to 950,000 clones, about 97% of them seen once, and the ten largest clones take around 0.25%. The sample comprised naive CD8+ T cells sorted from blood. The receptor was isolated from a man aged 25-40 years in good health. J is TRBJ1-1 and V is TRBV28, with TRBD1 identical over 8 bases. The CDR3 sequence: CASESGGVNTEAFF. The CDR3 nucleotides read TGTGCCAGCGAATCAGGGGGCGTGAACACTGAAGCTTTCTTT.